These 8 T cell receptor beta chains originate from one sample sequenced in a study of identical twins. TCRdb re-analysed the 5' RACE reads in MiXCR, keeping a single row per CDR3 protein. The repertoire holds roughly 250,000 distinct CDR3 sequences, 11% to 15% seen once, with 8.5% to 10% in the top ten. Material for sequencing was memory (CD45RO+) T cells sorted from blood. Receptors originate from a woman younger than 30 in good health.

This sequence joins TRBV15 and TRBJ2-1; 7 nucleotides agree with TRBD2. Germline trimming cut 3 bases from V and 6 bases from J; bases unmatched to any gene: 5. Germline loops: CDR1 LNHNV, CDR2 YYDKDF (reference sequence). The CDR3 totals 14 residues. The CDR3 DNA reads TGTGCCACCAGCAGCCGGGGAGGGTTCAATGAGCAGTTCTTC. It encodes CATSSRGGFNEQFF.

This clonotype was seen a few times. The chain couples TRBV5-1 to TRBJ2-3; D is possibly TRBD1 (6 bases). The V and J ends lost 6 bases and 2 bases respectively, with 13 bases between them. CDR1 is SGHRS and CDR2 is YFSETQ in the germline V gene. The CDR3 length is 14 residues. The CDR3, as DNA: TGCGCCAGCAAAACCGGGACAACCACAGATACGCAGTATTTT. Protein sequence: CASKTGTTTDTQYF.

This chain uses TRBV2 with TRBJ2-5, with D perhaps TRBD2 (5 bases). The CDR3 runs 15 residues. The V gene's germline CDR1 is SNHLY and CDR2 FYNNEI. Trimming removed 6 bases from V and 3 bases from J, with 17 bases in between. The CDR3 region is CASRARPWGEETQYF. DNA for the CDR3: TGTGCCAGCAGAGCCCGGCCGTGGGGAGAAGAGACCCAGTACTTC. Combining the CDR3 with reference TRBV2 and TRBJ2-5 gives the whole variable domain EPEVTQTPSHQVTQMGQEVILRCVPISNHLYFYWYRQILGQKVEFLVSFYNNEISEKSEIFDDQFSVERPDGSNFTLKIRSTKLEDSAMYFCASRARPWGEETQYFGPGTRLLVL.

This clonotype was found many times. This rearrangement joins TRBV7-9 to TRBJ2-1; TRBD2 is a possible D gene (6 bases). Trimming removed 5 bases from V and 8 bases from J, with 13 bases in between. The germline gives CDR1 SEHNR, CDR2 FQNEAQ (reference sequence). This CDR3 contains 13 residues. The CDR3 sequence: CASSPFSGDEQFF. In nucleotides, the CDR3 is TGTGCCAGCAGCCCCTTTTCGGGAGATGAGCAGTTCTTC.

The sample holds many counts of this clonotype. This sequence joins TRBV20-1 and TRBJ2-1, with D possibly TRBD2 on 5 matching bases. CDR3 length: 14 residues. The germline gives CDR1 DFQATT, CDR2 SNEGSKA (reference sequence). V was clipped by 6 bases and J by 12 bases, with 24 bases between them. DNA for the CDR3: TGCAGTGCCGAAACTAGACGAGAGCCCCCACCGCAGTTCTTC. This sequence encodes CSAETRREPPPQFF.

This clonotype has more than one count but fewer than ten. CDR3 amino acids: CASSGAAGANVLTF. The CDR3 bases are TGTGCCAGCAGTGGGGCAGCTGGGGCCAACGTCCTGACTTTC. This rearrangement joins TRBV6-1 to TRBJ2-6; no definite D call. Germline V CDR1 and CDR2: MNHNS, SASEGT. The CDR3 consists of 14 residues. V was shortened by 4 bases and J by 2 bases, with 6 bases between the two germline ends.

The chain recombines TRBV5-1 with TRBJ2-3, with 11 bases aligning to TRBD2. Germline V gene lookup returns CDR1 SGHRS and CDR2 YFSETQ. The J segment lost 2 bases and the V segment lost 7 bases, leaving 3 bases of the junction unmatched. The CDR3 is 14 residues long. The CDR3 is CASSSGGLTDTQYF. CDR3 in DNA: TGCGCCAGCTCTAGCGGGGGGCTCACAGATACGCAGTATTTT.

The rearrangement joins TRBV7-9 to TRBJ1-2; D ambiguous. V was clipped by 3 bases and J by 4 bases, with 9 bases between them. This CDR3 comprises 13 residues. The germline V gene encodes CDR1 SEHNR and CDR2 FQNEAQ (reference sequence). The CDR3 region is CASSLDGLYGYTF. The CDR3 nucleotides are TGTGCCAGCAGCTTGGACGGGCTCTATGGCTACACCTTC.